This TCR beta chain derives from a study of T cell repertoires in cytomegalovirus infection. About the study: Shared public TCR beta signatures pointed to both CMV infection and a matching HLA type. Points from the study as a whole: Cumulated frequencies of public TCR beta families served to identify carriers of CMV plus the relevant HLA. HLA-C-restricted TCR beta clonotypes specific for CMV led the ex vivo response.

This clonotype is a singleton in its sample. The antigen is undetermined. Trimming took off 1 base at V and 0 bases at J, with 7 bases between the two ends. In germline, CDR1 is SGHTA, CDR2 FQGNSA. There are 14 residues in the CDR3. TCRdb reprocessed the reads via MiXCR and lists one record per CDR3 protein. The profile shows about 740,000 distinct CDR3 sequences, roughly a third of them singletons. The chain couples TRBV7-2 to TRBJ2-7; D uncertain. The sequence came from a human donor in good health (CMV status not recorded). Some clones in this sample may be carry-over from other donors' samples. Source material: PBMCs. CDR3 sequence: CTSSLVRISYEQYF. In nucleotides, the CDR3 is TGTACCAGCAGCTTAGTGCGGATCTCCTACGAGCAGTACTTC.